Below are 27 T cell receptor beta chains sequenced from a single sample in a study of cytomegalovirus exposure and HLA in healthy donors (dated by TCRdb to about 2017). Library method: the immunoSEQ multiplex PCR assay. The multiplex PCR relied on a mix of 60 forward primers for TCR Vbeta segments and 13 reverse primers for TCR Jbeta segments. The source is immuneACCESS, and TCRdb retained only in-frame sequences with V and J called. Part of the clones is not carried over; for the studies checked, unresolved V genes explain less than half of this, and the remainder is unexplained. Counted in this sample were 100,000 to 150,000 clones; over 70% of them appeared once. The ten largest clones add up to roughly 3% of the sample. Source material: PBMCs. These receptors all stem from a woman aged 45-59 years in good health and CMV-seronegative.

The rearrangement joins TRBV28 to TRBJ1-2, with 8 bases fitting TRBD1. Germline CDR1 reads MDHEN; CDR2 reads SYDVKM. The CDR3 spans 15 residues. Losses at the gene ends were 5 bases for V and 8 bases for J; bases not matched to a gene: 13. This CDR3 is CASSTKRTGNRGYTF. CDR3 sequence (DNA): TGTGCCAGCAGTACCAAGCGGACAGGGAATAGGGGCTACACCTTC.

The chain joins TRBV7-6 to TRBJ2-7; 10 nucleotides agree with TRBD2. The CDR3 covers 16 residues. CDR1 and CDR2 from the germline V gene are SGHVS and FNYEAQ. Trimming cost V 5 bases and J 3 bases; bases outside gene matches: 10. For the CDR3, the DNA is TGTGCCAGCAGCGAGTCGTGGTCTAGCGGGAGCTACGAGCAGTACTTC. It translates to CASSESWSSGSYEQYF.

This clone was recorded a few times. V is TRBV4-1 and J is TRBJ2-1; 11 bases line up with TRBD2. CDR3 size: 17 residues. J was trimmed by 5 bases and V by 5 bases; bases with no gene match: 11. Looked up from germline, CDR1 is MGHRA and CDR2 is YSYEKL. CDR3 sequence reads: CASSVGLLAGGHNEQFF. Here the CDR3 DNA reads TGCGCCAGCAGCGTAGGATTATTAGCGGGAGGGCACAATGAGCAGTTCTTC.

CDR3 protein: CASSPVAGVESEQYF. CDR3 sequence (DNA): TGTGCCAGCTCACCAGTAGCGGGAGTGGAAAGCGAGCAGTACTTC. V is TRBV18 and J is TRBJ2-7, with TRBD2 identical over 9 bases. This CDR3 is built from 15 residues. Germline assignment: CDR1 KGHSH and CDR2 LQKENI. The trim removed 2 bases at V and 6 bases at J, leaving 8 bases unmatched.

Only one count was recorded for this clone. The gene calls are TRBV6-5 and TRBJ2-7; tentative D call: TRBD2 (6 bases). Deletions cut 6 bases from V and 4 bases from J, with 16 bases between. The CDR3 totals 14 residues. CDR1 MNHEY and CDR2 SVGAGI come from the germline V gene. The CDR3 DNA reads as TGTGCCAGCAGCCGGGCGGGAATCGGATACGAGCAGTACTTC. This codes for CASSRAGIGYEQYF.

This clone has a single count. The CDR3 sequence is CASSEAEKVNGYTF. In DNA form, the CDR3 reads TGTGCCAGCAGTGAAGCCGAGAAAGTCAATGGCTACACCTTC. The chain recombines TRBV2 with TRBJ1-2, with D uncertain. CDR1 is SNHLY and CDR2 is FYNNEI in the germline V gene. The CDR3 length is 14 residues. The V gene lost 0 bases and the J gene lost 6 bases, with 11 bases spanning the gap.

V and J are TRBV10-3 and TRBJ2-2; D is uncertain. This CDR3 spans 13 amino acids. Trimming removed 1 base at V and 6 bases at J, with 6 bases between. CDR1 ENHRY and CDR2 SYGVKD come from the germline V gene. The CDR3 DNA follows: TGTGCCATCAGTGAGTTTAGTCCCGGGGAGCTGTTTTTT. It encodes CAISEFSPGELFF.

V usage is TRBV28 and J usage is TRBJ1-4, with 8 bases that match TRBD1. The CDR3 length is 14 residues. Germline V gene data show CDR1 as MDHEN and CDR2 as SYDVKM. After removal of 6 bases from V and 4 bases from J, the junction contained 4 bases not matched to a gene. The CDR3 coding sequence is TGTGCCAGCAGACAGGGGGGATATAATGAAAAACTGTTTTTT. The encoded protein is CASRQGGYNEKLFF.

About this clone: Different DNA sequences within this sample yield the same CDR3. The CDR3 DNA is TGTGCCAGCAGCAGAGAACGTACAGATACGCAGTATTTT. Its translation is CASSRERTDTQYF. This chain connects TRBV5-6 to TRBJ2-3; no clear D. V was pared by 4 bases and J by 3 bases, with 9 bases between. Germline assignment: CDR1 SGHDT and CDR2 YYEEEE. The CDR3 is 13 amino acids.

The rearrangement uses TRBV7-9 and TRBJ2-1, with D possibly matching TRBD1 (5 bases). The CDR3 sequence is 10 residues long. Trimming removed 6 bases at V and 10 bases at J, with 7 bases between. Germline CDR1 reads SEHNR; CDR2 reads FQNEAQ (reference sequence). CDR3 residues: CASRTVEQFF. The DNA of the CDR3 is TGTGCCAGCAGGACAGTGGAGCAGTTCTTC.

Details on this clone: One end of the junction fails to match germline, which may point to a read error. This sequence joins TRBV7-9 and TRBJ2-2; 8 positions match TRBD1. CDR3 size: 16 residues. Per germline, CDR1 SEHNR and CDR2 FQNEAQ (reference sequence). CDR3 protein: CSSSSRTGPNTGELFF. The DNA of the CDR3 is TGTTCCAGCAGCTCCCGGACAGGGCCGAACACCGGGGAGCTGTTTTTT. The entire variable domain, with the rest obtained from reference TRBV7-9 and TRBJ2-2, is as follows: DTGVSQNPRHKITKRGQNVTFRCDPISEHNRLYWYRQTLGQGPEFLTYFQNEAQLEKSRLLSDRFSAERPKGSFSTLEIQRTEQGDSAMYLCSSSSRTGPNTGELFFGEGSRLTVL.

The chain carries TRBV5-4 and TRBJ2-2; the match to TRBD2 covers 7 bases. Germline V lookup: CDR1 SGHNT, CDR2 YYREEE (reference sequence). With 2 bases clipped from V and 6 bases from J, the junction kept 7 bases outside the gene matches. This CDR3 has 15 amino acids. The CDR3 region has the DNA TGTGCCAGCAGCTTTGGGGGAGGGCCCGCCGGGGAGCTGTTTTTT. Translation gives CASSFGGGPAGELFF.

This chain uses TRBV19 with TRBJ1-5; 9 bases are a match to TRBD1. CDR1 and CDR2 (germline): LNHDA, SQIVND (reference sequence). Trimming at V came to 5 bases and at J to 0 bases, leaving 11 bases not matched to a gene. The CDR3 length is 18 residues. CDR3 loop: CASSSTRGTGSSNQPQHF. CDR3 DNA sequence: TGTGCCAGTAGTTCAACAAGGGGGACAGGGAGTAGCAATCAGCCCCAGCATTTT.

The genes are TRBV23-1 and TRBJ2-7; 9 bases agree with TRBD1. TRBV23-1 is filed as an ORF, its function uncertain. The CDR3 sequence is 17 residues long. V was clipped by 4 bases and J by 5 bases; unmatched bases: 15. The CDR3 region is CASSLYPFRDRDHEQYF. The DNA of the CDR3 is TGCGCCAGCAGTCTTTACCCTTTCCGGGACAGGGACCACGAGCAGTACTTC.

This chain connects TRBV28 to TRBJ1-4, with 8 bases aligning to TRBD1. CDR1 and CDR2 (germline): MDHEN, SYDVKM. The CDR3 sequence is 15 residues long. Trimming removed 6 bases from V and 8 bases from J; junction bases left unmatched: 11. The CDR3 nucleotides read TGTGCCAGCAGGACTCCAGGGGGCGCAGGGGAAAAACTGTTTTTT. Its translation is CASRTPGGAGEKLFF.

This chain links TRBV29-1 with TRBJ2-2; tentative D call: TRBD1 (7 bases). The germline gives CDR1 SQVTM, CDR2 ANQGSEA. The CDR3 extends over 13 amino acids. V lost 5 bases and J 8 bases, leaving 15 bases between the germline ends. CDR3 in amino acids: CSVKTTGRGELFF. In DNA, the CDR3 is TGCAGCGTTAAGACGACAGGGAGGGGGGAGCTGTTTTTT.

V usage is TRBV4-3 and J usage is TRBJ1-1; D is unclear. Trimming removed 0 bases from V and 2 bases from J, with 10 bases in between. CDR3 length: 15 amino acids. Looked up from germline, CDR1 is LGHNA and CDR2 is YSLEER. CDR3 bases: TGCGCCAGCAGCCAAGATCCGGGATTTAACACTGAAGCTTTCTTT. Its protein product is CASSQDPGFNTEAFF.

This clone occurred a few times. The rearrangement uses TRBV19 and TRBJ2-3, with TRBD1 matching over 12 bases. Trimming took 1 base from V and 5 from J; bases not matched to a gene: 4. There are 16 residues in the CDR3. Germline V lookup: CDR1 LNHDA, CDR2 SQIVND (reference sequence). Written as DNA, the CDR3 is TGTGCCAGTAGTATAGGCGGGACAGGGGGCAGAGATACGCAGTATTTT. Its translation: CASSIGGTGGRDTQYF.

This clone has a handful of counts. The chain carries TRBV27 and TRBJ2-3; 10 positions match TRBD2. Germline lookup yields CDR1 MNHEY and CDR2 SMNVEV (reference sequence). The CDR3 consists of 16 residues. V trimming: 6 bases; J trimming: 2 bases; junction bases outside the gene matches: 8. DNA for the CDR3: TGTGCCAGCAGGAACTTAGCGGGAGGCTACACAGATACGCAGTATTTT. It is translated as CASRNLAGGYTDTQYF.

This clone was detected only a few times. The chain joins TRBV15 to TRBJ1-1, with 7 bases lining up with TRBD1. V dropped 8 bases and J dropped 6; count of bases not matched to a gene: 9. The CDR3 is 13 residues long. Germline-derived CDR1 and CDR2 are LNHNV and YYDKDF (reference sequence). The CDR3 sequence: CATGNRGPAEAFF. CDR3 DNA: TGTGCCACCGGGAACAGGGGTCCCGCTGAAGCTTTCTTT.

The J gene is TRBJ2-7, the V gene TRBV6-6; TRBD2 matches 11 bases. The CDR3 is 16 residues long. Unmatched junction bases numbered 4, after V lost 0 bases and J lost 3 bases. CDR1 MNHNY and CDR2 SVGAGI come from the germline V gene (reference sequence). The CDR3 region is CASSYSGLAGGYEQYF. DNA of the CDR3: TGTGCCAGCAGTTACTCGGGGCTAGCGGGAGGCTACGAGCAGTACTTC.

The chain uses TRBV29-1 and TRBJ2-7; D is possibly TRBD2 (6 bases). The germline V and J ends were trimmed by 3 bases and 0 bases, with 15 bases remaining between them. The V gene's germline CDR1 is SQVTM and CDR2 ANQGSEA. This CDR3 region has 15 residues. The CDR3: CSVEGGRKSSYEQYF. The CDR3 DNA is TGCAGCGTTGAGGGAGGTCGGAAAAGCTCCTACGAGCAGTACTTC.

The chain couples TRBV30 to TRBJ2-1; maybe TRBD2 (7 bases). This CDR3 is built from 17 residues. CDR1 is GTSNPN and CDR2 is SVGIG in the germline V gene (reference sequence). V shed 4 bases and J shed 3 bases, with 22 bases lying between them. For the CDR3, the DNA is TGTGCCTGGAAGGGGGGGCGGGAGCAACCGCGCTACAATGAGCAGTTCTTC. Translation gives CAWKGGREQPRYNEQFF. The variable domain in full, completed from reference TRBV30 and TRBJ2-1, reads SQTIHQWPATLVQPVGSPLSLECTVEGTSNPNLYWYRQAAGRGLQLLFYSVGIGQISSEVPQNLSASRPQDRQFILSSKKLLLSDSGFYLCAWKGGREQPRYNEQFFGPGTRLTVL.

The rearrangement links TRBV6-5 to TRBJ2-5; D is unresolved. CDR1 is MNHEY and CDR2 is SVGAGI in the germline V gene. Trimming shortened V by 5 bases and J by 3 bases, and 16 bases separated the two germline ends. This CDR3 region has 15 residues. CDR3: CASSNIMTMEETQYF. DNA for the CDR3: TGTGCCAGCAGTAATATTATGACAATGGAAGAGACCCAGTACTTC.

This rearrangement joins TRBV7-8 to TRBJ2-1, with 13 nucleotides matching TRBD2. Unmatched junction bases numbered 3, after V lost 2 bases and J lost 14 bases. Germline V lookup: CDR1 SGHVS, CDR2 FQNEAQ. CDR3 size: 13 residues. This chain's CDR3 is CASSLPGTSGKFF. CDR3 DNA sequence: TGTGCCAGCAGCTTACCCGGGACTAGCGGGAAGTTCTTC. Supplemented by reference TRBV7-8 and TRBJ2-1, the full variable domain reads GAGVSQSPRYKVAKRGQDVALRCDPISGHVSLFWYQQALGQGPEFLTYFQNEAQLDKSGLPSDRFFAERPEGSVSTLKIQRTQQEDSAVYLCASSLPGTSGKFFGPGTRLTVL.

In regard to this clone: The junction shows a germline mismatch at one end, possibly a read error. The rearrangement joins TRBV11-2 to TRBJ2-7; perhaps TRBD1 as D (5 bases). The CDR3 is 15 amino acids. The germline CDR1 and CDR2 sequences are SGHAT and FQNNGV. In DNA, the CDR3 is TGTGCCAGCAGCCTAGAAGGTCAGGGCGACTACGAGCAGTACTTC. Encoded protein: CASSLEGQGDYEQYF.

The chain couples TRBV6-1 to TRBJ1-2; D not resolved. Trimming shortened V by 4 bases and J by 1 base, and 10 bases separated the two germline ends. CDR3 size: 14 residues. Per germline, CDR1 MNHNS and CDR2 SASEGT. The CDR3 bases are TGTGCCAGCAGTGCCATGACTGGTAACTATGGCTACACCTTC. The encoded protein is CASSAMTGNYGYTF.